This T cell receptor beta chain was obtained from a study of T-cell memory formation after mild COVID-19. Study-level results: Prior to infection, memory already included some responding clones, suggesting cross-reactive memory joined.

Trimming took 5 bases from V and 4 from J, leaving 11 bases between them. This CDR3 contains 13 residues. The germline gives CDR1 SGHTA, CDR2 FQGTGA. TCRdb analysed the 5' RACE reads with MiXCR anew, one entry per CDR3 protein. The sample lists 450,000 to 650,000 distinct CDR3 sequences; less than 25% were seen once. A remark on this clonotype: Its antigen is unidentified.

The specimen was PBMCs or a T cell subset sorted from them (not recorded which). The gene calls are TRBV7-3 and TRBJ2-5; D unresolved. This TCR came from an adult woman who had mild COVID-19 (a few samples of this study predate the infection). Cell type and time point are not known. The chain's CDR3 is CASSLHLGETQYF. The DNA of the CDR3 is TGTGCCAGCAGCCTACACCTGGGAGAGACCCAGTACTTC.